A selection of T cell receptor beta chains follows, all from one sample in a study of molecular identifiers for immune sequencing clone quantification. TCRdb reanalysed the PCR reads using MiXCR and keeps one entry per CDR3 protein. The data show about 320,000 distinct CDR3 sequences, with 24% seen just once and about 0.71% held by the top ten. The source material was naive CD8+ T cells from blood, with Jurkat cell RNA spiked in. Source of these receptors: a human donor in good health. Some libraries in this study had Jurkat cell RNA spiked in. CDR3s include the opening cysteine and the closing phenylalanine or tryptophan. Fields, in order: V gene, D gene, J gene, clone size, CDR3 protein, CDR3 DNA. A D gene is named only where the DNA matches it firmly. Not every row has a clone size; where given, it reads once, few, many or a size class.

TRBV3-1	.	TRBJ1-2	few	CASRGPSGYGYTF	TGTGCCAGCAGGGGGCCATCGGGCTATGGCTACACCTTC
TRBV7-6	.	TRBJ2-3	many	CASSLGPDTQYF	TGTGCCAGCAGCTTAGGGCCAGATACGCAGTATTTT
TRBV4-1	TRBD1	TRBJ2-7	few	CASSPRDRDWEQYF	TGCGCCAGCAGCCCCCGGGACAGGGATTGGGAGCAGTACTTC
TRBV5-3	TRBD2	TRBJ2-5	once	CASSLASRLAVPGREAQYF	TGTGCCAGCAGCTTGGCCTCCAGGCTAGCGGTCCCCGGTCGGGAGGCCCAGTACTTC
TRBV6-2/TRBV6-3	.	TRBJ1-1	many	CASSLTGSGTEAFF	TGTGCCAGCAGCCTCACAGGGTCGGGCACTGAAGCTTTCTTT
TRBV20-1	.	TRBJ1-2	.	CSARNEYGYTF	TGCAGTGCTAGGAATGAGTATGGCTACACCTTC
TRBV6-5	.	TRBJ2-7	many	CASGPTPYEQYF	TGTGCCAGCGGCCCCACGCCCTACGAGCAGTACTTC
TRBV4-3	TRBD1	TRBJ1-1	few	CASSQDRGTGDEAFF	TGCGCCAGCAGCCAAGATCGGGGGACAGGGGATGAAGCTTTCTTT
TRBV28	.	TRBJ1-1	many	CASSLGGLGTEAFF	TGTGCCAGCAGCTTGGGAGGGCTGGGCACTGAAGCTTTCTTT
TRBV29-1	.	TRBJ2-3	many	CSAQGADTQYF	TGCAGCGCGCAGGGAGCAGATACGCAGTATTTT
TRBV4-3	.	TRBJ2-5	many	CASSQEGNSGETQYF	TGCGCCAGCAGCCAAGAGGGGAATTCAGGCGAGACCCAGTACTTC
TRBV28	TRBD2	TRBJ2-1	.	CASRVTSGYSEQFF	TGTGCCAGCAGGGTAACTAGCGGCTACTCTGAGCAGTTCTTC
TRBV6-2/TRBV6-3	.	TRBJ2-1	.	CASSIGSYNEQFF	TGTGCCAGCAGTATCGGGAGTTATAATGAGCAGTTCTTC
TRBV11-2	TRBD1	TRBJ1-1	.	CASSFYGQGRHTEAFF	TGTGCCAGCAGCTTCTACGGACAGGGAAGGCACACTGAAGCTTTCTTT
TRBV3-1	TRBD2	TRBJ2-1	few	CASSQGTSGGPAFF	TGTGCCAGCAGCCAAGGGACTAGCGGGGGGCCCGCGTTCTTC
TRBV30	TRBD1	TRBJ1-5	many	CAWSGTDYSNQPQHF	TGTGCCTGGAGCGGGACAGACTATAGCAATCAGCCCCAGCATTTT
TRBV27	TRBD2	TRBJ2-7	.	CASSLHHGTSGTYEQYF	TGTGCCAGCAGTCTGCACCACGGGACTAGCGGGACCTACGAGCAGTACTTC
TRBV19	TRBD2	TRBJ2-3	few	CASSIQSGSDTQYF	TGTGCCAGTAGTATCCAAAGCGGGAGTGATACGCAGTATTTT
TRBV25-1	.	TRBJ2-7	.	CASSAGDYEQYF	TGTGCCAGCAGTGCGGGGGACTACGAGCAGTACTTC
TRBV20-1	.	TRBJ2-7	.	CSARDLPGVISYEQYF	TGCAGTGCTAGAGATCTTCCAGGGGTGATCTCCTACGAGCAGTACTTC
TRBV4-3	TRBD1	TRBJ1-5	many	CASSQDGGTGQPQHF	TGCGCCAGCAGCCAAGACGGAGGGACAGGCCAGCCCCAGCATTTT
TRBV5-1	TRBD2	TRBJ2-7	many	CASSPYGASRGDYEQYF	TGCGCCAGCAGTCCTTATGGGGCCTCCCGGGGGGACTACGAGCAGTACTTC
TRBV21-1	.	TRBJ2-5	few	CASSRLRGRLARETQYF	TGTGCCAGCAGCAGACTTAGAGGGAGACTAGCGAGAGAGACCCAGTACTTC
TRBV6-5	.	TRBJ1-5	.	CASSKSGGRNPPQHF	TGTGCCAGCAGTAAATCCGGGGGACGCAATCCGCCCCAGCATTTT
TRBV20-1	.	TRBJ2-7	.	CSNQPEGSYEQYF	TGCAGTAACCAACCCGAAGGCTCCTACGAGCAGTACTTC
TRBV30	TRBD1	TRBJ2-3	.	CAWAGTGYTDTQYF	TGTGCCTGGGCCGGGACAGGGTACACAGATACGCAGTATTTT
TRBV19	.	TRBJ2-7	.	CVSSIGSSSYEQYF	TGTGTCAGTAGTATAGGCAGCAGCTCCTACGAGCAGTACTTC
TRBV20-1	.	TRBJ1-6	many	CSARVEDSPLHF	TGCAGTGCTAGAGTTGAAGATTCACCCCTCCACTTT
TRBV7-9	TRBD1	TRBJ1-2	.	CASSESWTGYDGYTF	TGTGCCAGCAGCGAAAGCTGGACAGGGTACGATGGCTACACCTTC
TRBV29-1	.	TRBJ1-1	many	CSVEMQNTEAFF	TGCAGCGTTGAAATGCAGAACACTGAAGCTTTCTTT
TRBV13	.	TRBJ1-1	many	CASSYRTDMNTEAFF	TGTGCCAGCAGCTACCGGACAGACATGAACACTGAAGCTTTCTTT
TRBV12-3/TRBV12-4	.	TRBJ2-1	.	CASRTVLNEQFF	TGTGCCAGCAGAACAGTTCTCAATGAGCAGTTCTTC
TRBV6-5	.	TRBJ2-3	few	CASSYGREVDTQYF	TGTGCCAGCAGTTACGGCAGGGAGGTAGATACGCAGTATTTT
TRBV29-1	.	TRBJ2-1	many	CSVVGSYNEQFF	TGCAGCGTTGTAGGGAGCTACAATGAGCAGTTCTTC
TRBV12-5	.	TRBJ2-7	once	CVSGGAGNSYEQYF	TGTGTTAGCGGAGGGGCGGGGAACTCCTACGAGCAGTACTTC
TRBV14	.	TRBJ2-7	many	CASSHIPVSEQYF	TGTGCCAGCAGCCATATTCCCGTATCCGAGCAGTACTTC
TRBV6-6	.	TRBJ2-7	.	CASSFEDRTGDEQYF	TGTGCCAGCAGTTTCGAGGACAGAACGGGCGACGAGCAGTACTTC
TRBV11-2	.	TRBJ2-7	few	CASTLNTGNHEQYF	TGTGCCAGCACCTTAAATACAGGGAATCACGAGCAGTACTTC
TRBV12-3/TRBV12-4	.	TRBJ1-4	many	CASSLRDRIGSNEKLFF	TGTGCCAGCAGTTTAAGGGACCGGATCGGGTCGAATGAAAAACTGTTTTTT
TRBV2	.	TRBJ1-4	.	CASREAGAEDEKLFF	TGTGCCAGCCGGGAGGCGGGGGCTGAGGATGAAAAACTGTTTTTT